These 10 T cell receptor beta chains were all obtained from the same sample, sequenced in a study of cytomegalovirus exposure and HLA in healthy donors. A multiplex PCR was run with 60 Vbeta primers and 13 Jbeta primers. The table came from immunoSEQ multiplex PCR; TCRdb's copy has only in-frame clones and leaves some out. The sample holds roughly 90,000 clones; roughly 72% are singletons and the top ten take under 25%. The sequencing input was PBMCs. These receptor sequences come from a man aged 25-40 years in good health and CMV-seropositive.

The rearrangement joins TRBV2 to TRBJ2-6; the D gene is possibly TRBD2 (5 bases). Looked up from germline, CDR1 is SNHLY and CDR2 is FYNNEI. The CDR3 runs 13 residues. V gave up 9 bases and J gave up 0 bases, with 6 bases separating them. The CDR3 DNA follows: TGTGCCAGTCGGGACTCTGGGGCCAACGTCCTGACTTTC. It yields the protein CASRDSGANVLTF. The whole variable domain, remainder taken from reference TRBV2 and TRBJ2-6, is EPEVTQTPSHQVTQMGQEVILRCVPISNHLYFYWYRQILGQKVEFLVSFYNNEISEKSEIFDDQFSVERPDGSNFTLKIRSTKLEDSAMYFCASRDSGANVLTFGAGSRLTVL.

This chain links TRBV5-4 with TRBJ2-5; 8 nucleotides align to TRBD1. V shed 3 bases, J shed 2 bases, and the junction held 6 bases outside the gene matches. Germline V lookup: CDR1 SGHNT, CDR2 YYREEE (reference sequence). The CDR3 is made up of 15 amino acids. The CDR3 nucleotides are TGTGCCAGCAGCTCTCGGACAGGGCCGCAAGAGACCCAGTACTTC. This translates into CASSSRTGPQETQYF.

J is TRBJ2-7 and V is TRBV14; 7 bases agree with TRBD2. V was pared by 6 bases and J by 4 bases, with 3 bases of the junction left unmatched. The CDR3 consists of 12 residues. CDR1 SGHDN and CDR2 FVKESK come from the germline V gene. Here the CDR3 DNA reads TGTGCCAGCAGTTGGACTAGTTACGAGCAGTACTTC. This codes for CASSWTSYEQYF.

J is TRBJ2-7 and V is TRBV4-1; 11 nucleotides align to TRBD2. V lost 4 bases to trimming and J lost 4 bases; unmatched junction nucleotides: 6. Germline CDR1 is MGHRA and CDR2 is YSYEKL. This CDR3 is built from 15 residues. The CDR3 reads CASSPSTSGAYEQYF. The CDR3 nucleotides read TGCGCCAGCAGCCCCTCGACTAGCGGGGCGTACGAGCAGTACTTC.

The chain couples TRBV11-3 to TRBJ2-5; the D gene is possibly TRBD2 (7 bases). Trimming shortened V by 5 bases and J by 5 bases, and 21 bases separated the two germline ends. This CDR3 is built from 16 residues. Germline CDR1 is SGHNT and CDR2 is YENEEA. This CDR3 is CASSKGGGGSLETQYF. The DNA for the CDR3 is TGTGCCAGCAGCAAGGGGGGGGGCGGGAGCTTGGAGACCCAGTACTTC.

The CDR3 DNA sequence: TGTGCCAGCAGTGAAGCGTTGGTCACAGGTAGGGATGAGCAGTTCTTC. It specifies CASSEALVTGRDEQFF. V is TRBV2 and J is TRBJ2-1; D is perhaps TRBD1 (5 bases). From germline, CDR1 is SNHLY and CDR2 FYNNEI. CDR3 size: 16 residues. Deletions cut 0 bases from V and 8 bases from J, with 17 bases between.

This clone showed up just once. The gene calls are TRBV19 and TRBJ1-5, with 8 bases that match TRBD1. Trimming at V came to 1 base and at J to 10 bases, leaving 12 bases not matched to a gene. The CDR3 extends over 16 amino acids. CDR1 and CDR2 from the germline V gene are LNHDA and SQIVND (reference sequence). The CDR3: CASSIAAGTGLPPQHF. DNA for the CDR3: TGTGCCAGTAGTATAGCCGCCGGGACAGGACTTCCTCCCCAGCATTTT.

The V and J genes are TRBV6-5 and TRBJ2-1; 9 nucleotides agree with TRBD2. The V segment lost 5 bases and the J segment 8 bases; nucleotides outside the gene matches: 4. Germline V lookup: CDR1 MNHEY, CDR2 SVGAGI. The CDR3 is 13 amino acids. CDR3 sequence (DNA): TGTGCCAGCAGTCGCATAGCGGGGGATGAGCAGTTCTTC. Residues: CASSRIAGDEQFF.

This clone was observed a handful of times. The chain combines TRBV14 with TRBJ1-3; D might be TRBD1 (6 bases). The V and J ends lost 4 bases and 4 bases respectively, with 14 bases between them. Germline values: CDR1 SGHDN, CDR2 FVKESK. The CDR3 contains 15 residues. The CDR3 nucleotides read TGTGCCAGCAGCCCCCTCGACAGGTTGGGAAACACCATATATTTT. Translation: CASSPLDRLGNTIYF.

This clone was seen a single time. DNA of the CDR3: TGTGCCAGCCTTCAAGGGGCAGGGCTTAAGACGGGCACTGAAGCTTTCTTT. Translating gives CASLQGAGLKTGTEAFF. J is TRBJ1-1 and V is TRBV5-4; D might be TRBD1 (5 bases). Trimming cost V 7 bases and J 4 bases, with 26 bases left between them. CDR1 is SGHNT, CDR2 YYREEE, per germline (reference sequence). This CDR3 has 17 amino acids.